This TCR beta chain stems from a study of T cells in tumors after PD-1 blockade. Here immunoSEQ multiplex PCR was the method, and the copy in TCRdb shows in-frame clones only, minus some. The sample lists 45,000 or so clones, roughly 84% seen once, with approximately 7.9% in the top ten. The clonotype was recovered from a human donor with advanced basal cell or squamous cell carcinoma (not recorded which). Sequencing was performed on PBMCs, taken before anti-PD-1 therapy.

The CDR3 here is CATHGTSGSSGFF. The CDR3 DNA sequence: TGTGCCACCCATGGGACTAGCGGGAGTTCCGGGTTCTTC. The chain uses TRBV6-5 and TRBJ2-1; 14 nucleotides align to TRBD2. This CDR3 has 13 residues. Germline CDR1 MNHEY, CDR2 SVGAGI. Germline trimming cut 10 bases from V and 15 bases from J; bases unmatched to any gene: 11.